A single TCR beta chain is shown here with its context. This specimen comes from a study of blood T cell repertoires in COVID-19. Study in general: Both acute and convalescent COVID-19 samples were obtained from the United States, Italy and Spain. T cells, B-cell-depleted T cells, or PBMCs provided the cDNA or gDNA that served as material.

Germline lookup yields CDR1 MNHEY and CDR2 SVGAGI. V gave up 0 bases and J gave up 10 bases, with 15 bases separating them. The CDR3 contains 14 residues. Repertoires were generated with immunoSEQ multiplex PCR, while TCRdb's copy carries only in-frame clones and drops some. The sample consists of about 130,000 clones, about 85% of them appearing once. The receptor was isolated from a man aged 60 to 75 with acute or convalescent COVID-19. This chain joins TRBV6-5 and TRBJ1-1, with a possible D match to TRBD1 (5 bases). The sample taken for sequencing was peripheral blood. The chain's CDR3 is CASSYSGLQWTAFF. DNA for the CDR3: TGTGCCAGCAGTTACTCGGGACTGCAATGGACAGCTTTCTTT.